The 13 T cell receptor beta chains below come from one sample, sequenced in a study of identical twins. TCRdb used MiXCR to reprocess the 5' RACE reads, holding one entry per CDR3 protein. The table includes approximately 600,000 distinct CDR3 sequences, around 7.4% detected once. These data also formed part of another study, on yellow fever vaccine responses in identical twins.

The sample was PBMCs. The receptors come from a woman aged 18-30 years in good health.

This clonotype was seen only a few times. The CDR3 sequence is CASSQDIRGPNNEQFF. The CDR3 coding sequence is TGTGCCAGCAGCCAAGATATAAGGGGCCCCAATAATGAGCAGTTCTTC. J is TRBJ2-1 and V is TRBV3-1; D perhaps matches TRBD1 (5 bases). V lost 0 bases to trimming and J lost 7 bases, with 16 bases between them. Germline loops: CDR1 LGHDT, CDR2 YNNKEL (reference sequence). This CDR3 is 16 amino acids long.

V gene TRBV28 combines with J gene TRBJ2-1; D tentatively reads TRBD1 or TRBD2 (5 bases each). Trimming shortened V by 3 bases and J by 6 bases, and 12 bases separated the two germline ends. CDR3 size: 14 residues. Germline CDR1 reads MDHEN; CDR2 reads SYDVKM. CDR3 sequence (DNA): TGTGCCAGCAGTTTTGGTGAGGGGCGCAATGAGCAGTTCTTC. It encodes CASSFGEGRNEQFF.

This clonotype was recorded at least ten times. This chain connects TRBV5-5 to TRBJ2-5; D is undetermined. This CDR3 is 13 amino acids long. Looked up from germline, CDR1 is SGHKS and CDR2 is YYEKEE (reference sequence). V was pared by 1 base and J by 5 bases, with 9 bases between. The CDR3 coding sequence is TGTGCCAGCAGCTTGTTAGCTGGGGAGACCCAGTACTTC. Protein product: CASSLLAGETQYF.

This chain joins TRBV27 and TRBJ2-1; 7 bases are a match to TRBD2. CDR3 length: 20 amino acids. Germline trimming cut 5 bases from V and 0 bases from J; bases unmatched to any gene: 19. Germline V lookup: CDR1 MNHEY, CDR2 SMNVEV (reference sequence). The CDR3 loop reads CASSTKARALAFSSYNEQFF. The CDR3 DNA reads as TGTGCCAGCAGTACCAAGGCCCGGGCACTAGCGTTCAGCTCCTACAATGAGCAGTTCTTC.

The genes are TRBV4-1 and TRBJ1-2, with 9 bases fitting TRBD1. Germline CDR1 reads MGHRA; CDR2 reads YSYEKL. Trimming at V came to 5 bases and at J to 9 bases, leaving 4 bases not matched to a gene. The CDR3 loop spans 12 amino acids. The CDR3, as DNA: TGCGCCAGCAGCTACGGACAGGGGAGCTACACCTTC. Its translation is CASSYGQGSYTF.

This clonotype was found many times. CDR3 DNA sequence: TGTGCCAGTAGCCTACGTGACCGTAGCTCCTATAATTCACCCCTCCACTTT. This gives the protein CASSLRDRSSYNSPLHF. The genes are TRBV19 and TRBJ1-6; D gene ambiguous. V lost 6 bases, J lost 0 bases, and 15 bases lay in between. This CDR3 region has 17 residues. Per the germline V gene, CDR1 is LNHDA and CDR2 is SQIVND (reference sequence).

This clonotype was seen a few times. The chain has TRBV10-3 and TRBJ2-3; possible D gene TRBD1, 6 bases. This CDR3 comprises 14 residues. V lost 6 bases to trimming and J lost 3 bases, with 13 bases between them. Per germline, CDR1 ENHRY and CDR2 SYGVKD. The CDR3 region is CAISSGQKTDTQYF. The CDR3 coding sequence is TGTGCCATCAGCTCGGGACAAAAGACAGATACGCAGTATTTT.

Only a few counts were recorded for this clonotype. This sequence joins TRBV6-5 and TRBJ2-2; 7 bases agree with TRBD2. Germline trimming cut 2 bases from V and 7 bases from J; bases unmatched to any gene: 7. From germline, CDR1 is MNHEY and CDR2 SVGAGI. The CDR3 extends over 15 amino acids. The chain's CDR3 is CASSYVRERGGELFF. CDR3 nucleotide sequence: TGTGCCAGCAGTTACGTGCGGGAGCGGGGCGGGGAGCTGTTTTTT.

This clonotype turned up a few times. The rearrangement joins TRBV6-1 to TRBJ1-2; 7 bases are shared with TRBD1. The germline V gene encodes CDR1 MNHNS and CDR2 SASEGT. The CDR3 loop spans 13 amino acids. With V trimmed by 1 base and J by 7 bases, 3 bases remained unmatched. The CDR3 spells CASSEGQGPGYTF. For the CDR3, the DNA is TGTGCCAGCAGTGAAGGACAGGGTCCTGGCTACACCTTC.

This clonotype was observed a handful of times. The V and J genes are TRBV6-5 and TRBJ1-1, with 7 bases identical to TRBD1. Germline V lookup: CDR1 MNHEY, CDR2 SVGAGI. This CDR3 region has 14 residues. The J segment lost 4 bases and the V segment lost 2 bases, leaving 4 bases of the junction unmatched. In nucleotides, the CDR3 is TGTGCCAGCAGTTACCAGGGGGGTTTCACTGAAGCTTTCTTT. This sequence encodes CASSYQGGFTEAFF.

J is TRBJ2-1 and V is TRBV14, with 7 bases lining up with TRBD1. Germline V gene data show CDR1 as SGHDN and CDR2 as FVKESK. This CDR3 comprises 17 residues. J gave up 5 bases and V 1 base, and 11 bases lay outside the gene matches. This chain's CDR3 is CASSQGGYRGRNNEQFF. CDR3 DNA sequence: TGTGCCAGCAGCCAAGGAGGGTACAGGGGCCGAAACAATGAGCAGTTCTTC.

In this sample, this clonotype turned up many times. This chain links TRBV6-2 or TRBV6-3 with TRBJ2-1; 10 bases map to TRBD2. The germline CDR1 and CDR2 sequences are MNHEY and SVGEGT. CDR3 length equals 15 residues. V lost 8 bases to trimming and J lost 6 bases; unmatched junction nucleotides: 10. The CDR3 is CASRTGTSDSNEQFF. As DNA, the CDR3 is TGTGCCAGCCGAACCGGGACTAGCGATTCCAATGAGCAGTTCTTC.

This clonotype was seen ten or more times. The rearrangement joins TRBV7-6 to TRBJ2-5; D gene ambiguous. Trimming removed 5 bases from V and 0 bases from J, with 16 bases in between. The CDR3 spans 16 residues. Germline CDR1 SGHVS, CDR2 FNYEAQ. The CDR3 DNA sequence: TGTGCCAGCAGCATAGACACCGCCGAGTACCAAGAGACCCAGTACTTC. This codes for CASSIDTAEYQETQYF. The full variable domain, with the rest looked up from reference TRBV7-6 and TRBJ2-5, is GAGVSQSPRYKVTKRGQDVALRCDPISGHVSLYWYRQALGQGPEFLTYFNYEAQQDKSGLPNDRFSAERPEGSISTLTIQRTEQRDSAMYRCASSIDTAEYQETQYFGPGTRLLVL.